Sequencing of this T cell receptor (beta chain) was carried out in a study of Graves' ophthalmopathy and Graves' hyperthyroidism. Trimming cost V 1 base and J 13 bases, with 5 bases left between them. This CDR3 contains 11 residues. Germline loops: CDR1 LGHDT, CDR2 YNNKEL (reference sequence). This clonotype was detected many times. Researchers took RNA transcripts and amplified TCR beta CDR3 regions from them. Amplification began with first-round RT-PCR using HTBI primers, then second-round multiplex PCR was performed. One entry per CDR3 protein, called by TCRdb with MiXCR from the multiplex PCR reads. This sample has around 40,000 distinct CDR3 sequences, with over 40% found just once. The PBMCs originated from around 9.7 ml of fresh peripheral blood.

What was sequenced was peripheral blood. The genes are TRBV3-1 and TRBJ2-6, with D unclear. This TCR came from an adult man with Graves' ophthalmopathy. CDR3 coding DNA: TGTGCCAGCAGCCAAGGGGGAGTCCTGACTTTC. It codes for CASSQGGVLTF.